The 30 T cell receptor beta chains reported below all come from one sample, sequenced in a study of cytomegalovirus exposure and HLA in healthy donors. The primer mix had 60 Vbeta and 13 Jbeta primers. Profiling relied on immunoSEQ multiplex PCR, and the TCRdb table lists in-frame clones only, not all of them. The data contain about 160,000 clones, 80% to 90% of them singletons. Sample: PBMCs. The receptors here all came from a man over 45 in good health and CMV-seropositive.

CDR3 residues: CASSPMTGSNTEAFF. The CDR3 DNA reads as TGTGCCAGCAGCCCTATGACAGGCTCGAACACTGAAGCTTTCTTT. The chain is built from TRBV7-6 and TRBJ1-1, with D possibly matching TRBD1 (6 bases). Germline V gene sequence: CDR1 SGHVS, CDR2 FNYEAQ. This CDR3 region has 15 residues. V was cut by 5 bases and J by 1 base, with 14 bases left in between.

The chain couples TRBV5-6 to TRBJ2-7; 8 bases map to TRBD1. From germline, CDR1 is SGHDT and CDR2 YYEEEE. V gave up 4 bases and J gave up 0 bases; unmatched junction bases: 6. CDR3 size: 15 residues. CDR3 nucleotides: TGTGCCAGCAGCCGGCCGGGACAGGCCTCCTACGAGCAGTACTTC. As protein: CASSRPGQASYEQYF.

With regard to this clone: A read error may produce the germline difference seen at one junction end. V and J are TRBV15 and TRBJ1-1; no definite D call. There are 13 residues in the CDR3. Germline V gives CDR1 LNHNV, CDR2 YYDKDF (reference sequence). The CDR3 spells CATSSKFGFEAFF. The CDR3 DNA reads as TGCGCCACCAGCAGTAAATTTGGCTTTGAAGCTTTCTTT.

This clone was observed a single time. V and J are TRBV6-6 and TRBJ2-7; possible D gene TRBD2, 6 bases. This CDR3 has 12 amino acids. Per the germline V gene, CDR1 is MNHNY and CDR2 is SVGAGI (reference sequence). V shed 6 bases and J shed 5 bases, with 11 bases lying between them. For the CDR3, the DNA is TGTGCCAGCAGCCTAGCGTTGGACGAGCAGTACTTC. It specifies CASSLALDEQYF.

This sequence joins TRBV19 and TRBJ1-5; D uncertain. The ends were cut back, 0 bases at V and 3 bases at J, with 9 bases in the middle. Germline loops: CDR1 LNHDA, CDR2 SQIVND (reference sequence). The CDR3 loop spans 15 amino acids. CDR3 in DNA: TGTGCCAGTAGTATAGAGGAGGATTCCAATCAGCCCCAGCATTTT. It translates to CASSIEEDSNQPQHF.

In its sample, this clone was seen once. V and J are TRBV5-8 and TRBJ2-3; D might be TRBD1 (6 bases). The CDR3 runs 16 residues. Germline V gene lookup returns CDR1 SGHTS and CDR2 YDEGEE. The V gene lost 0 bases and the J gene lost 9 bases, with 20 bases spanning the gap. CDR3 bases: TGTGCCAGCAGCTTGGGGTCGAGACAGGCCGTAGGGACGCAGTATTTT. It yields the protein CASSLGSRQAVGTQYF.

The chain has TRBV5-6 and TRBJ2-1, with D possibly TRBD2 on 5 matching bases. Germline CDR1 reads SGHDT; CDR2 reads YYEEEE. The length of the CDR3 is 14 residues. Trimming removed 3 bases from V and 9 bases from J, with 16 bases in between. The CDR3 spells CASSSRPLDGEQFF. For the CDR3, the DNA is TGTGCCAGCAGCTCCCGCCCACTAGACGGTGAGCAGTTCTTC. Full variable domain (remainder filled in from reference TRBV5-6 and TRBJ2-1): DAGVTQSPTHLIKTRGQQVTLRCSPKSGHDTVSWYQQALGQGPQFIFQYYEEEERQRGNFPDRFSGHQFPNYSSELNVNALLLGDSALYLCASSSRPLDGEQFFGPGTRLTVL.

The CDR3, as DNA: TGTGCCAGCAGCGTGGAGGCGGACACTGAAGCTTTCTTT. Its protein product is CASSVEADTEAFF. The rearrangement joins TRBV7-9 to TRBJ1-1; no clear D. Trimming removed 5 bases from V and 3 bases from J, with 10 bases in between. CDR1 and CDR2 (germline): SEHNR, FQNEAQ (reference sequence). The CDR3 is made up of 13 amino acids.

The chain joins TRBV28 to TRBJ1-3; D not resolved. V was trimmed by 3 bases and J by 0 bases, leaving 9 bases between them. Per germline, CDR1 MDHEN and CDR2 SYDVKM. This CDR3 is built from 15 residues. The CDR3 coding sequence is TGTGCCAGCAGTTTTGGGCAGGACTCTGGAAACACCATATATTTT. It translates to CASSFGQDSGNTIYF.

The gene calls are TRBV28 and TRBJ1-6; 9 positions agree with TRBD1. The CDR3 totals 15 residues. Germline lookup yields CDR1 MDHEN and CDR2 SYDVKM. Germline trimming cut 3 bases from V and 9 bases from J; bases unmatched to any gene: 6. Written as DNA, the CDR3 is TGTGCCAGCAGTTTCGAGACAGGGGGTGGTTCACCCCTCCACTTT. Residues: CASSFETGGGSPLHF.

This clone occurred once. The V gene is TRBV9, the J gene TRBJ2-1; D gene uncertain. The CDR3 consists of 13 residues. Germline V gene data show CDR1 as SGDLS and CDR2 as YYNGEE. Trimming left V 5 bases short and J 8 bases short, with 14 bases between. The CDR3: CASSDDGQDEQFF. Here the CDR3 DNA reads TGTGCCAGCAGTGACGACGGTCAGGATGAGCAGTTCTTC.

The V gene is TRBV16, the J gene TRBJ2-3; D remains unclear. Trimming took 0 bases from V and 5 from J, leaving 6 bases between them. The V gene's germline CDR1 is KGHSY and CDR2 FQNENV. The CDR3 has 13 amino acids. The CDR3 nucleotides read TGTGCCAGCAGCCAATCGCGCCAAGATACGCAGTATTTT. This encodes CASSQSRQDTQYF.

This clone was detected only a few times. V gene TRBV7-8 combines with J gene TRBJ2-7, with TRBD2 matching over 8 bases. V lost 1 base to trimming and J lost 9 bases; unmatched junction nucleotides: 11. The CDR3 runs 15 residues. Germline V gene sequence: CDR1 SGHVS, CDR2 FQNEAQ. CDR3 DNA: TGTGCCAGCAGCTTAGGCGGGGGGACTGTCACAGGGCAGTACTTC. It specifies CASSLGGGTVTGQYF.

This chain links TRBV2 with TRBJ2-3; TRBD2 matches at 7 bases. J lost 3 bases, V lost 1 base, and 4 bases had no gene match. Germline-derived CDR1 and CDR2 are SNHLY and FYNNEI. CDR3 length: 15 residues. CDR3 in amino acids: CASSEGWGGTDTQYF. CDR3 bases: TGTGCCAGCAGTGAAGGGTGGGGGGGGACAGATACGCAGTATTTT.

The rearrangement links TRBV5-4 to TRBJ2-5; TRBD1 agrees at 9 bases. The CDR3 runs 16 residues. Trimming cost V 4 bases and J 1 base; bases outside gene matches: 8. The germline gives CDR1 SGHNT, CDR2 YYREEE (reference sequence). This CDR3 is CASSRGTGSPQETQYF. The CDR3, as DNA: TGTGCCAGCAGCCGGGGGACAGGGAGCCCCCAAGAGACCCAGTACTTC.

The chain links TRBV19 to TRBJ1-4; D uncertain. CDR1 is LNHDA, CDR2 SQIVND, per germline (reference sequence). V was trimmed by 3 bases and J by 4 bases, leaving 9 bases between them. The CDR3 has 14 residues. The DNA for the CDR3 is TGTGCCAGTAGTATGGATAGCCTTAATGAAAAACTGTTTTTT. It encodes CASSMDSLNEKLFF.

The CDR3 nucleotides are TGTGCCTGTCGAAGGAGCGGGGCCAATGAGCAGTTCTTC. It encodes CACRRSGANEQFF. This chain links TRBV13 with TRBJ2-1, with TRBD2 matching 7 bases. V was clipped by 11 bases and J by 6 bases; unmatched bases: 10. Germline V gene lookup returns CDR1 PRHDT and CDR2 FYEKMQ (reference sequence). This CDR3 has 13 residues.

The chain employs TRBV19 and TRBJ2-2; 7 positions match TRBD1. Losses at the gene ends were 3 bases for V and 2 bases for J; bases not matched to a gene: 6. CDR3 size: 16 residues. CDR1 LNHDA and CDR2 SQIVND come from the germline V gene (reference sequence). CDR3 nucleotides: TGTGCCAGTAGTATTGATCCAGGGGGTAACACCGGGGAGCTGTTTTTT. Its translation is CASSIDPGGNTGELFF. The full variable domain, in which reference TRBV19 and TRBJ2-2 provide the parts outside the CDR3, is DGGITQSPKYLFRKEGQNVTLSCEQNLNHDAMYWYRQDPGQGLRLIYYSQIVNDFQKGDIAEGYSVSREKKESFPLTVTSAQKNPTAFYLCASSIDPGGNTGELFFGEGSRLTVL.

This chain joins TRBV7-9 and TRBJ1-1; D call uncertain. The CDR3 spans 14 residues. The V gene's germline CDR1 is SEHNR and CDR2 FQNEAQ (reference sequence). The germline V and J ends were trimmed by 6 bases and 0 bases, with 11 bases remaining between them. The CDR3 DNA reads TGTGCCAGCAGTATAAGCGCAGTGAACACTGAAGCTTTCTTT. Its protein is CASSISAVNTEAFF.

The chain is built from TRBV6-5 and TRBJ1-4, with D possibly matching TRBD1 (5 bases). Germline V gene sequence: CDR1 MNHEY, CDR2 SVGAGI. The CDR3 length is 15 residues. V was trimmed by 7 bases and J by 7 bases, leaving 19 bases between them. The CDR3 DNA follows: TGTGCCAGCAAAACCCTCGGGGACTGGGGTGAAAAACTGTTTTTT. This sequence encodes CASKTLGDWGEKLFF.

The rearrangement joins TRBV7-2 to TRBJ2-7; D possibly corresponds to TRBD2 (6 bases). Germline CDR1 and CDR2: SGHTA and FQGNSA. Trimming removed 8 bases at V and 2 bases at J, with 13 bases between. This CDR3 spans 13 amino acids. The CDR3 reads CASREGGTYEQYF. CDR3 bases: TGTGCCAGCCGCGAAGGCGGGACCTACGAGCAGTACTTC.

The chain joins TRBV7-9 to TRBJ2-3, with D perhaps matching TRBD1 (6 bases). The ends were cut back, 5 bases at V and 1 base at J, with 13 bases in the middle. The V gene's germline CDR1 is SEHNR and CDR2 FQNEAQ (reference sequence). The CDR3 spans 15 residues. Written as DNA, the CDR3 is TGTGCCAGCAGCGCCGACAGGCTTGGCACAGATACGCAGTATTTT. Encoded protein: CASSADRLGTDTQYF.

The genes are TRBV6-5 and TRBJ2-3; the D is unclear. Trimming removed 4 bases at V and 0 bases at J, with 8 bases between. The CDR3 has 14 amino acids. Germline CDR1 reads MNHEY; CDR2 reads SVGAGI. The CDR3 here is CASSSPTSTDTQYF. For the CDR3, the DNA is TGTGCCAGCAGTTCCCCTACTAGCACAGATACGCAGTATTTT.

The chain uses TRBV7-9 and TRBJ1-4; 8 bases map to TRBD1. CDR3 size: 15 residues. Trimming removed 5 bases from V and 8 bases from J; junction bases left unmatched: 10. Germline V gene data show CDR1 as SEHNR and CDR2 as FQNEAQ (reference sequence). CDR3 loop: CASSRWTGSNEKLFF. In nucleotides, the CDR3 is TGTGCCAGCAGCAGATGGACAGGGTCGAACGAAAAACTGTTTTTT.

The genes are TRBV11-1 and TRBJ2-2; D may be TRBD1 (7 bases). With 5 bases removed from V and 5 bases from J, the gap between germline ends came to 18 bases. Germline CDR1 and CDR2: SGHAT and FQDESV (reference sequence). This CDR3 has 16 residues. This CDR3 reads CASSLPRGAGTGELFF. DNA for the CDR3: TGTGCCAGCAGCCTTCCCAGGGGGGCTGGTACCGGGGAGCTGTTTTTT.

J is TRBJ1-2 and V is TRBV15, with 10 positions matching TRBD1. Trimming took 0 bases from V and 8 from J; bases not matched to a gene: 3. CDR1 is LNHNV, CDR2 YYDKDF, per germline (reference sequence). The CDR3 is made up of 14 amino acids. The CDR3 DNA sequence: TGTGCCACCAGCAGAGATGAGACAGGGGGCGGCTACACCTTC. Residues: CATSRDETGGGYTF.

The V and J genes are TRBV28 and TRBJ1-5, with TRBD1 matching 7 bases. The trim removed 5 bases at V and 5 bases at J, leaving 9 bases unmatched. This CDR3 has 15 amino acids. The germline V gene has CDR1 MDHEN and CDR2 SYDVKM. The CDR3 coding sequence is TGTGCCAGCAGTCCCCCGACAGGGTTGGATCAGCCCCAGCATTTT. Residues: CASSPPTGLDQPQHF.

The chain has TRBV19 and TRBJ2-7; TRBD2 is a possible D gene (6 bases). The CDR3 is 13 residues long. Germline values: CDR1 LNHDA, CDR2 SQIVND (reference sequence). Trimming stripped 6 bases from V and 2 bases from J, with 11 bases between. CDR3 in amino acids: CASSGRSAYEQYF. As DNA, the CDR3 is TGTGCCAGTAGCGGGAGATCGGCCTACGAGCAGTACTTC.

This clone was recorded a few times. The chain couples TRBV2 to TRBJ2-1; possible D gene TRBD2, 5 bases. Germline values: CDR1 SNHLY, CDR2 FYNNEI. The CDR3 runs to 16 residues. V was trimmed by 7 bases and J by 0 bases, leaving 16 bases between them. CDR3 sequence reads: CASKPSPGSSYNEQFF. The DNA for the CDR3 is TGTGCCAGCAAGCCAAGTCCGGGGAGCTCCTACAATGAGCAGTTCTTC.

A remark on this clone: One end of the junction does not line up with germline, which may come from a read error. Other DNA sequences in the sample encode the same CDR3. The chain is built from TRBV5-4 and TRBJ2-3; possibly TRBD2 for D (5 bases). Looked up from germline, CDR1 is SGHNT and CDR2 is YYREEE (reference sequence). The CDR3 totals 17 residues. DNA of the CDR3: TGTGCCAGTAGCTCCTCACTAGTCCCCTTAAATTCGGATACGCAGTATTTT. Translation: CASSSSLVPLNSDTQYF. Full variable domain (outside the CDR3, taken from reference TRBV5-4 and TRBJ2-3): ETGVTQSPTHLIKTRGQQVTLRCSSQSGHNTVSWYQQALGQGPQFIFQYYREEENGRGNFPPRFSGLQFPNYSSELNVNALELDDSALYLCASSSSLVPLNSDTQYFGPGTRLTVL.